This record covers a single TCR beta chain. Its antigen remains unknown. Using immunoSEQ multiplex PCR, the repertoire was profiled, and TCRdb retains in-frame clones only, with some absent. This sample has millions of clones, with about 95% found just once. This specimen belongs to a study of shared clonotypes between healthy human individuals. General study points: Clonotype sharing among donors likely depends on sequencing depth. Generation probabilities of non-shared clonotypes were lower (relative to those shared by all four donors). In having few donors, the study represented limited genetic and exposure-history diversity.

CD4+ cells were split into CD45RA+ naive and CD45RA-negative memory subsets. In germline, CDR1 is GTSNPN, CDR2 SVGIG (reference sequence). Trimming removed 5 bases from V and 5 bases from J, with 12 bases in between. CDR3 size: 12 residues. This sequence was found in a man aged 18 to 29 in good health. This rearrangement joins TRBV30 to TRBJ1-1; tentative D call: TRBD1 (6 bases). Sequences were obtained from naive CD4+ T cells sorted from blood. This sample's subset: CD45RA+ positively selected. The CDR3 DNA follows: TGTGCCTGGGGACTTACAGGGACTGAAGCTTTCTTT. Translated, it gives CAWGLTGTEAFF.